This TCR beta chain emerged from a study of shared clonotypes between healthy human individuals. It was CD45RO-negative cells, positively selected for CCR7, that made up naive CD8 cells, with terminally differentiated effector memory CD45RA+ cells excluded. The CDR3 loop spans 14 amino acids. V lost 5 bases, J lost 5 bases, and 15 bases lay in between. Germline lookup yields CDR1 MNHNY and CDR2 SVGAGI (reference sequence). Clones were read by immunoSEQ multiplex PCR, and TCRdb kept only the in-frame ones, dropping some. In the table there are nearly 2 million clones, less than 95% of which are singletons.

The rearrangement uses TRBV6-6 and TRBJ2-5, with D perhaps TRBD1 (6 bases). Material: naive CD8+ T cells sorted from blood. This receptor was taken from a man between 18 and 29 years old in good health. The DNA of the CDR3 is TGTGCCAGCAGTCCATTCGGGACACGCGAGACCCAGTACTTC. Translated, it gives CASSPFGTRETQYF.